The rows below give T cell receptor beta chains drawn from one sample of a study of neurological immune-mediated disorders. In TCRdb, the 5' RACE reads were re-called with MiXCR into one record per CDR3 protein. The profile shows about 52,000 distinct CDR3 sequences, roughly 3.8% of them singletons. The sequenced sample was PBMCs. The receptors derive from a man aged 55 to 70 with multiple sclerosis. Both conserved end residues are part of each CDR3. The D gene is left open where the match is weak. Clone size, where shown, is once, few, many, or a class for clones that have expanded.

j_call | v_call | cdr3_length | clone_size | d_call | cdr3_aa | cdr3_nt
TRBJ1-2 | TRBV15 | 14 | many | NA | CATSRDRADYGYTF | TGTGCCACCAGCAGAGATAGGGCAGACTATGGCTACACCTTC
TRBJ2-6 | TRBV28 | 16 | many | NA | CASSLTGGFGANVLTF | TGTGCCAGCAGTTTAACAGGAGGATTCGGGGCCAACGTCCTGACTTTC
TRBJ1-2 | TRBV7-9 | 16 | many | NA | CASSLAHGGTNYGYTF | TGTGCCAGCAGCTTAGCTCATGGGGGGACTAACTATGGCTACACCTTC
TRBJ2-2 | TRBV27 | 14 | many | TRBD1 | CASSSGTGAGELFF | TGTGCCAGCAGTTCCGGGACAGGGGCCGGGGAGCTGTTTTTT
TRBJ1-2 | TRBV12-2 | 15 | many | NA | CASRGPGTERFGYTF | TGTGCAAGTCGCGGACCCGGGACAGAGAGGTTTGGCTACACCTTC
TRBJ2-5 | TRBV9 | 14 | many | NA | CASSVGRVEETQYF | TGTGCCAGCAGCGTAGGGAGGGTGGAAGAGACCCAGTACTTC
TRBJ1-4 | TRBV28 | 15 | many | NA | CASSSRIRDGGKLFF | TGTGCCAGCAGTTCCCGTATCCGGGACGGGGGAAAACTGTTTTTT
TRBJ2-1 | TRBV20-1 | 16 | few | TRBD2 | CSASGSGSGVIDEQFF | TGCAGTGCTAGCGGGAGCGGGAGCGGAGTAATAGATGAGCAGTTCTTC
TRBJ1-5 | TRBV7-2 | 20 | many | TRBD1 | CASSLAPYRGHGSSNQPQHF | TGTGCCAGCAGCTTAGCACCGTATAGGGGGCACGGGAGTAGCAATCAGCCCCAGCATTTT
TRBJ2-5 | TRBV5-1 | 15 | NA | TRBD1 | CASSPVQGETETQYF | TGCGCCAGCAGCCCGGTACAGGGGGAAACGGAGACCCAGTACTTT
TRBJ2-1 | TRBV15 | 16 | many | NA | CATSGDRSQVYNEQFF | TGTGCCACCAGCGGCGACAGGTCCCAAGTCTACAATGAGCAGTTCTTC
TRBJ1-2 | TRBV20-1 | 9 | few | NA | CSASRGYTF | TGCAGTGCTAGTCGCGGCTACACCTTC
TRBJ2-2 | TRBV5-1 | 14 | many | NA | CASSLESNTGELFF | TGCGCCAGCAGCTTAGAGTCGAACACCGGGGAGCTGTTTTTT
TRBJ2-1 | TRBV5-1 | 15 | medium-sized | TRBD2 | CASSAGLAGGNEQFF | TGCGCCAGCAGCGCGGGACTAGCGGGGGGGAATGAGCAGTTCTTC
TRBJ1-1 | TRBV9 | 14 | many | NA | CASSQEGRNTEAFF | TGTGCCAGCAGCCAAGAGGGGAGAAACACTGAAGCTTTCTTT
TRBJ2-7 | TRBV12-3/TRBV12-4 | 14 | many | TRBD1 | CASSFRGRPYEQYF | TGTGCCAGCAGTTTTAGGGGGCGCCCCTACGAGCAGTACTTC
TRBJ2-1 | TRBV29-1 | 14 | many | TRBD2 | CSVDSSGTYNEQFF | TGCAGCGTTGATAGCAGCGGGACTTACAATGAGCAGTTCTTC
TRBJ1-1 | TRBV4-1 | 14 | many | NA | CASSQETRNTEAFF | TGCGCCAGCAGCCAAGAAACCAGGAACACTGAAGCTTTCTTT
TRBJ2-7 | TRBV11-2 | 14 | many | NA | CASSSYLQGNEQYF | TGTGCCAGCAGCTCATACCTACAGGGAAACGAGCAGTACTTC
TRBJ1-6 | TRBV28 | 16 | NA | TRBD1 | CASSSTGTGNRPPLHF | TGTGCCAGCAGTTCAACCGGGACAGGGAATCGTCCACCCCTCCACTTT
TRBJ1-2 | TRBV6-5 | 14 | many | TRBD1 | CASSKLGQGSVYTF | TGTGCCAGCAGTAAACTGGGACAGGGAAGTGTCTACACCTTC